This T cell receptor beta chain originates from a study of T-cell memory formation after mild COVID-19. There are a few counts of this clonotype. The V gene's germline CDR1 is GTSNPN and CDR2 SVGIG (reference sequence). The CDR3 spans 12 residues. V dropped 0 bases and J dropped 12 bases, with 14 bases sitting between them. TCRdb analysed the 5' RACE reads with MiXCR anew, one entry per CDR3 protein. The table has approximately 400,000 distinct CDR3 sequences, 24% seen once. The receptor was derived from an adult woman who had mild COVID-19 (a few samples of this study predate the infection). Cell type and time point are not known. The source material was PBMCs or a T cell subset sorted from them (not recorded which). The V and J genes are TRBV30 and TRBJ1-1; D is unresolved. CDR3 coding DNA: TGTGCCTGGAGTGTATGGTTTTCCCGAACTTTCTTT. Translating it yields CAWSVWFSRTFF.